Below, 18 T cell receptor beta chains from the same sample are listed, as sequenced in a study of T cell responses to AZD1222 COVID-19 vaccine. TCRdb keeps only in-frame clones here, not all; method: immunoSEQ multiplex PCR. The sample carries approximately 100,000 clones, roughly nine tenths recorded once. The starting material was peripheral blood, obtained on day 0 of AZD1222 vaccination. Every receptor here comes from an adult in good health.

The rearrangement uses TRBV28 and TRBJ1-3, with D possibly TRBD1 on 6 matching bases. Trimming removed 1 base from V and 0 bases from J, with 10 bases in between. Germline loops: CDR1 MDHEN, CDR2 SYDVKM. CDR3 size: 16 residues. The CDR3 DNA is TGTGCCAGCAGTTTATCAGGGGCTTTCTCTGGAAACACCATATATTTT. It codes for CASSLSGAFSGNTIYF.

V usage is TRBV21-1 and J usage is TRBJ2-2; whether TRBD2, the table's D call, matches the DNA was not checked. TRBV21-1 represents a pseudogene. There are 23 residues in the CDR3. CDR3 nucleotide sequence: TGTGCCAGCAGCAAAAGGGACCGTGGGACTAGCGGGAGCAAAGCGGCGAACACCGGGGAGCTGTTTTTT. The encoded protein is CASSKRDRGTSGSKAANTGELFF.

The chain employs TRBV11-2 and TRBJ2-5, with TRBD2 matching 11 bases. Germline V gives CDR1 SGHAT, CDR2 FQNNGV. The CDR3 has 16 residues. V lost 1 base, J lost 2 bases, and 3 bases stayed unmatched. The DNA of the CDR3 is TGTGCCAGCAGCTTAGGGGTAGCGGGAGGGCAAGAGACCCAGTACTTC. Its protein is CASSLGVAGGQETQYF.

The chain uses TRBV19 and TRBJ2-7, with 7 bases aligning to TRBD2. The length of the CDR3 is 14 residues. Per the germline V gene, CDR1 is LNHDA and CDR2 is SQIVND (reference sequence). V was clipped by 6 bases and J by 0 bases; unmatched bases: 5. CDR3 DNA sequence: TGTGCCAGTAGGGAGCGGGGAAGCTCCTACGAGCAGTACTTC. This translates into CASRERGSSYEQYF.

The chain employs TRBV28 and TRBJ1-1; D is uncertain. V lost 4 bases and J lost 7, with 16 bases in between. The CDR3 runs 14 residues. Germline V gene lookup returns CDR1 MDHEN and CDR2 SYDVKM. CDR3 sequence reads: CASSSVGRRNEAFF. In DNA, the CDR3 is TGTGCCAGCAGTTCCGTCGGGCGAAGGAATGAAGCTTTCTTT.

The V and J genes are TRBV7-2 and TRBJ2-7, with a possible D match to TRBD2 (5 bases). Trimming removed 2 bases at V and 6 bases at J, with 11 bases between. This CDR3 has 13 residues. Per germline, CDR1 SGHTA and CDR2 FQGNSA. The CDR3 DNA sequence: TGTGCCAGCAGCTTACCCGGCGGGTCCGAGCAGTACTTC. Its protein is CASSLPGGSEQYF.

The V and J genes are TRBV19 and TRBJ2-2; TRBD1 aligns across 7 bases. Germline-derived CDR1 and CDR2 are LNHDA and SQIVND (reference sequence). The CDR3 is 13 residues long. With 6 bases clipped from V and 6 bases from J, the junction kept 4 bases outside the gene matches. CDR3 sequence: CASRFDRAGELFF. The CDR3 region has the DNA TGTGCCAGTAGGTTCGACAGGGCCGGGGAGCTGTTTTTT.

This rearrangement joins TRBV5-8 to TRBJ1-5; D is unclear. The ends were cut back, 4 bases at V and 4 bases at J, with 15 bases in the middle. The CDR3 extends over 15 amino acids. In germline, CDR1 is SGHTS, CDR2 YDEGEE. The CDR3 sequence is CASSRGRVPNQPQHF. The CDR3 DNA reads TGTGCCAGCAGCCGGGGTAGGGTGCCTAATCAGCCCCAGCATTTT.

The CDR3 nucleotides are TGTGCCAGTAGTATAGACCCGCCGACGCATCTGAGCAATCAGCCCCAGCATTTT. Its protein is CASSIDPPTHLSNQPQHF. This chain joins TRBV19 and TRBJ1-5; D is unclear. The V end was cut by 0 bases, the J end by 1 base, with 16 bases between. The CDR3 runs 18 residues. CDR1 and CDR2 (germline): LNHDA, SQIVND (reference sequence).

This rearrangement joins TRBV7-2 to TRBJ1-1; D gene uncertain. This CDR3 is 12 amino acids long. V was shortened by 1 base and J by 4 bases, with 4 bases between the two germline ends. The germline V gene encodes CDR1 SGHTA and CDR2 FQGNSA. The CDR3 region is CASSLVRTEAFF. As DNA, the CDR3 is TGTGCCAGCAGCTTAGTTCGCACTGAAGCTTTCTTT.

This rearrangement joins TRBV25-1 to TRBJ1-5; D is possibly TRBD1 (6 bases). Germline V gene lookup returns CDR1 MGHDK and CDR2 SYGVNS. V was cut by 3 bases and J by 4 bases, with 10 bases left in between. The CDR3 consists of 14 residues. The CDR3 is CASSDTGANQPQHF. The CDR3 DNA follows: TGTGCCAGCAGTGATACGGGGGCGAATCAGCCCCAGCATTTT.

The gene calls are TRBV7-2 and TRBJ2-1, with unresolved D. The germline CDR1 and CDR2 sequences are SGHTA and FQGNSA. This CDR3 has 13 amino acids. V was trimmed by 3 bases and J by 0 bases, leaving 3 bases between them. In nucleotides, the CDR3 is TGTGCCAGCAGCTTTGCCTCCTACAATGAGCAGTTCTTC. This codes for CASSFASYNEQFF. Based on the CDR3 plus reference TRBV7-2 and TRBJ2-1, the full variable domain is GAGVSQSPSNKVTEKGKDVELRCDPISGHTALYWYRQSLGQGLEFLIYFQGNSAPDKSGLPSDRFSAERTGGSVSTLTIQRTQQEDSAVYLCASSFASYNEQFFGPGTRLTVL.

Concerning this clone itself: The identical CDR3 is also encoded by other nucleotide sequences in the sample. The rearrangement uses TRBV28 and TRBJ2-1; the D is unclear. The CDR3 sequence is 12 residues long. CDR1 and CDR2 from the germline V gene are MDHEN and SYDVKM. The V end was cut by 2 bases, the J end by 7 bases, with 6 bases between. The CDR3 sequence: CASSLGYNEQFF. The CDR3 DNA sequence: TGTGCCAGCAGTTTAGGGTATAATGAGCAGTTCTTC.

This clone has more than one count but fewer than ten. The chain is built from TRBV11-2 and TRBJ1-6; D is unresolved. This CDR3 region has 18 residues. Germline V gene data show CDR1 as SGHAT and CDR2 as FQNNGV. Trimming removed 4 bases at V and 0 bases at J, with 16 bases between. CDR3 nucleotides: TGTGCCAGCAGCTCTGAGACTGCCCGTCCCTCCTATAATTCACCCCTCCACTTT. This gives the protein CASSSETARPSYNSPLHF.

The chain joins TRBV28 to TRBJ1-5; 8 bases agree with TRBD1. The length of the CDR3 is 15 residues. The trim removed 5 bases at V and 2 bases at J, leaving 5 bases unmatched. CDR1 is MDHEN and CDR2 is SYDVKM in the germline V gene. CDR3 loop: CASSQGARGNQPQHF. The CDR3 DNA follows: TGTGCCAGCAGTCAGGGGGCGAGGGGCAATCAGCCCCAGCATTTT.

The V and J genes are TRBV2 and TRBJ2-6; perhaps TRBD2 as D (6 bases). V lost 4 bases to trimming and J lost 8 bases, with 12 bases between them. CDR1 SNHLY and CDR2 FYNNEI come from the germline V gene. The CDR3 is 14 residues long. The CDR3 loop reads CASSGVRGTNVLTF. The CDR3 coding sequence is TGTGCCAGCAGTGGAGTTCGCGGGACCAACGTCCTGACTTTC.

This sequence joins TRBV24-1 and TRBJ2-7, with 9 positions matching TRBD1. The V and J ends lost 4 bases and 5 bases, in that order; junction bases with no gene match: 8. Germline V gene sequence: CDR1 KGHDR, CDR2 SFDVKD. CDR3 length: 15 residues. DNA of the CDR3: TGTGCCACCAGTGACTCCGGGACAGGGTCCGACGAGCAGTACTTC. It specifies CATSDSGTGSDEQYF.

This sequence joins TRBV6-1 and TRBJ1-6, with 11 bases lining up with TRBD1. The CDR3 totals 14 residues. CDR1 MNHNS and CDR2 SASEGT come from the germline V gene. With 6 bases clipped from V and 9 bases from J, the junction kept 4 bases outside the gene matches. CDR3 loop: CASSGQGAGSPLHF. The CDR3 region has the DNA TGTGCCAGCAGCGGACAGGGGGCCGGTTCACCCCTCCACTTT.